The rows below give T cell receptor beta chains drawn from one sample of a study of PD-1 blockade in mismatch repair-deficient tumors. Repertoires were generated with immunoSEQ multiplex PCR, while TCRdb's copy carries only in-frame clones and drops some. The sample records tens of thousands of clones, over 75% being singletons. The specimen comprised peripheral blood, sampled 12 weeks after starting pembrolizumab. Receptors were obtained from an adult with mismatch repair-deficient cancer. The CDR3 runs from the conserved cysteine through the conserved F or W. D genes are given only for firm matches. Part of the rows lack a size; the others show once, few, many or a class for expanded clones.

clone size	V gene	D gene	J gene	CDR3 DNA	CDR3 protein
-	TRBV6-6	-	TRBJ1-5	TGTGCCAGCAGGGGGAGTAATCAGCCCCAGCATTTT	CASRGSNQPQHF
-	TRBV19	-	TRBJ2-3	TGTGCCAGTAGTACCAGGCAAACAGATACGCAGTATTTT	CASSTRQTDTQYF
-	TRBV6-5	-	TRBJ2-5	TGTGCCAGCCAAAAGGACAGTCAAGAGACCCAGTACTTC	CASQKDSQETQYF
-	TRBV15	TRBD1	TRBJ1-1	TGTGCCACCAGCAGAGATGAGGGCAGGGGGGCCACTGAAGCTTTCTTT	CATSRDEGRGATEAFF
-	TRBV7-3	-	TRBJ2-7	TGTGCCAGCAGCTTAGAATCTGCTTACGAGCAGTACTTC	CASSLESAYEQYF
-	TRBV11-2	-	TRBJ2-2	TGTGCCAGCAGCTTGGCCCTTATCACCGGGGAGCTGTTTTTT	CASSLALITGELFF
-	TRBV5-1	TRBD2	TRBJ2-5	TGCGCCAGCAGCCCGGCGGGAGAGGAGACCCAGTACTTC	CASSPAGEETQYF
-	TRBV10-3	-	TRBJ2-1	TGTGCCATCAGTGAGTCGGGCCACAAAGAGCAGTTCTTC	CAISESGHKEQFF
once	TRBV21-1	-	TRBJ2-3	TGTGCCAGCAGAGGGCAGGACAGGACAGATACGCAGTATTTT	CASRGQDRTDTQYF
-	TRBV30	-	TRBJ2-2	TGTGCCTGGGCTCCACGGCCCGGGGAGCTGTTTTTT	CAWAPRPGELFF
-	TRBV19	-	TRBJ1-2	TGTGCCAGTAGTGGATCGGGGGGCAGGGAGTCTGGCTACACCTTC	CASSGSGGRESGYTF
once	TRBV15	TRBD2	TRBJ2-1	TGTGCCACCAGCAGACTAGCGGGAGGCAACAATGAGCAGTTCTTC	CATSRLAGGNNEQFF
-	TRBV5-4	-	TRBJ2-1	TGTGCCAGCAGCTTGGAACTAACAACCTACAATGAGCAGTTCTTC	CASSLELTTYNEQFF
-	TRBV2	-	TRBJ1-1	TGTGCCAGCAGGAGGTCCCTTGTTCAAGCTTTCTTT	CASRRSLVQAFF
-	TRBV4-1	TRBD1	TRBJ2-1	TGCGCCAGCAGCCAAGTTTCGGGACAGACGAACAATGAGCAGTTCTTC	CASSQVSGQTNNEQFF
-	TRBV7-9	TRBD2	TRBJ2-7	TGTGCCAGCAGCTTAGCATCGGGCCAGCGGGGGGCCTACGAGCAGTACTTC	CASSLASGQRGAYEQYF
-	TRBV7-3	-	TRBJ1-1	TGTGCCAGCAGCTCCAATCCCGGGCGACCGGGTGAAGCTTTCTTT	CASSSNPGRPGEAFF
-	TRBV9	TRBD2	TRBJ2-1	TGTGCCAGCAGCGTACTGTGGTCGGCGGGAGATTACAATGAGCAGTTCTTC	CASSVLWSAGDYNEQFF
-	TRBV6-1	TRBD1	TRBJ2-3	TGTGCCAGCAGTGAGTCACCGGGACAGGGTAGGAAGAATACGCAGTATTTT	CASSESPGQGRKNTQYF
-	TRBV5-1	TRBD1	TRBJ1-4	TGCGCCAGCAGCTTACAGGGGGAGAAAGAAAAACTGTTTTTT	CASSLQGEKEKLFF
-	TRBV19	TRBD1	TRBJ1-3	TGTGCCAGTAGTGTGACAGGGGCTGGAAACACCATATATTTT	CASSVTGAGNTIYF
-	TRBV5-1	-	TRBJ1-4	TGCGCCAGCAGCTTAGCGGGAAACACCTTGAATGAAAAACTGTTTTTT	CASSLAGNTLNEKLFF
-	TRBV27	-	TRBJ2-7	TGTGCCAGCAGTTTGGGGCAGGGTGTATCCTACGAGCAGTACTTC	CASSLGQGVSYEQYF
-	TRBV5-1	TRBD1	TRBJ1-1	TGCGCCAGCAGCGTTGGACAGGGAAACACTGAAGCTTTCTTT	CASSVGQGNTEAFF
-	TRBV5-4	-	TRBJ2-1	TGTGCCAGCAGCTTGGGAGCGGAAGTCTACAATGAGCAGTTCTTC	CASSLGAEVYNEQFF
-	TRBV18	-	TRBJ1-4	TGTGCCAGCTCAACGATCCTAAATAATGAAAAACTGTTTTTT	CASSTILNNEKLFF
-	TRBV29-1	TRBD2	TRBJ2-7	TGCAGCGTTGAGACTAGCGGGACCTACGAGCAGTACTTC	CSVETSGTYEQYF
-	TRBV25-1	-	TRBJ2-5	TGTGCCAGCGCGAGCGAGTGGGGGGCCCAGTACTTC	CASASEWGAQYF
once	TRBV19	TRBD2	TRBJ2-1	TGTGCCAGTAGTATTGTGGGAGGGAAGTACAATGAGCAGTTCTTC	CASSIVGGKYNEQFF
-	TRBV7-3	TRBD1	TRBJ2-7	TGTGCCAGCAGCTTCTCGGGGACAGACGAGCAGTACTTC	CASSFSGTDEQYF
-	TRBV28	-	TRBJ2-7	TGTGCCAGCAGTTCCACGTTATACGAGCAGTACTTC	CASSSTLYEQYF
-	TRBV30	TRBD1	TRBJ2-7	TGTGCCTGGAGCCCACGAACCGGGACAGGGACCTACGAGCAGTACTTC	CAWSPRTGTGTYEQYF
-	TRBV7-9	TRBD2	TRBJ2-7	TGTGCCAGCAGCTTGGGCGGGGGCTCCTACGAGCAGTACTTC	CASSLGGGSYEQYF
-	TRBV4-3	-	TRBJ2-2	TGCGCCAGCAGCCAAGACCTGGCGATAAGTACCGGGGAGCTGTTTTTT	CASSQDLAISTGELFF
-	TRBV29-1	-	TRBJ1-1	TGCAGCGCCCCCTCTACCCCCGAGACAGGTTCTCGACTGGGGGCTTTCTTT	CSAPSTPETGSRLGAFF
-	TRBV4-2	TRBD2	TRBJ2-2	TGTGCCAGCAGCTCACTAGCGGGAGCGGAGGGGGAGCTGTTTTTT	CASSSLAGAEGELFF
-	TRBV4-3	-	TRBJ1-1	TGCGCCAGCAGCCAAGTAGCGGGCAGGACTGAAGCTTTCTTT	CASSQVAGRTEAFF
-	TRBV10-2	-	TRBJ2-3	TGCGCCAGCAGTACAAACAGCTTTAGCACAGATACGCAGTATTTT	CASSTNSFSTDTQYF
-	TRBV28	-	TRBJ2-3	TGTGCCAGCGGGTACAGGGATACGCAGTATTTT	CASGYRDTQYF
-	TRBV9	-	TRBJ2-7	TGTGCCAGCAGCGTAGGAGGTAACGAGCAGTACTTC	CASSVGGNEQYF
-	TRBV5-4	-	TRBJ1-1	TGTGCCAGCAGCCCCCGGGTCCCCGGCACTGAAGCTTTCTTT	CASSPRVPGTEAFF
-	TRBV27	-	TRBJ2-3	TGTGCCAGCAGTTTATCGAGGGGGGTCACAGATACGCAGTATTTT	CASSLSRGVTDTQYF